The source of this TCR beta chain is a study of CD8 T cells in ankylosing spondylitis. V was pared by 6 bases and J by 3 bases, with 9 bases between. CDR3 size: 13 residues. Each CDR3 protein is one row after TCRdb ran MiXCR on the 5' RACE reads. The sample has 230,000 or so distinct CDR3 sequences, more than 20% seen once. In its sample, this clonotype was seen a few times. Sequenced input: blood, either unsorted or a sorted T cell fraction (not recorded which). The TCR sequence derives from a male donor with ankylosing spondylitis or in good health (not recorded which). The chain couples TRBV12-3 or TRBV12-4 to TRBJ2-1, with D hard to call. The CDR3 DNA is TGTGCCAGCAGACGCACAGACTACAATGAGCAGTTCTTC. Translating gives CASRRTDYNEQFF.